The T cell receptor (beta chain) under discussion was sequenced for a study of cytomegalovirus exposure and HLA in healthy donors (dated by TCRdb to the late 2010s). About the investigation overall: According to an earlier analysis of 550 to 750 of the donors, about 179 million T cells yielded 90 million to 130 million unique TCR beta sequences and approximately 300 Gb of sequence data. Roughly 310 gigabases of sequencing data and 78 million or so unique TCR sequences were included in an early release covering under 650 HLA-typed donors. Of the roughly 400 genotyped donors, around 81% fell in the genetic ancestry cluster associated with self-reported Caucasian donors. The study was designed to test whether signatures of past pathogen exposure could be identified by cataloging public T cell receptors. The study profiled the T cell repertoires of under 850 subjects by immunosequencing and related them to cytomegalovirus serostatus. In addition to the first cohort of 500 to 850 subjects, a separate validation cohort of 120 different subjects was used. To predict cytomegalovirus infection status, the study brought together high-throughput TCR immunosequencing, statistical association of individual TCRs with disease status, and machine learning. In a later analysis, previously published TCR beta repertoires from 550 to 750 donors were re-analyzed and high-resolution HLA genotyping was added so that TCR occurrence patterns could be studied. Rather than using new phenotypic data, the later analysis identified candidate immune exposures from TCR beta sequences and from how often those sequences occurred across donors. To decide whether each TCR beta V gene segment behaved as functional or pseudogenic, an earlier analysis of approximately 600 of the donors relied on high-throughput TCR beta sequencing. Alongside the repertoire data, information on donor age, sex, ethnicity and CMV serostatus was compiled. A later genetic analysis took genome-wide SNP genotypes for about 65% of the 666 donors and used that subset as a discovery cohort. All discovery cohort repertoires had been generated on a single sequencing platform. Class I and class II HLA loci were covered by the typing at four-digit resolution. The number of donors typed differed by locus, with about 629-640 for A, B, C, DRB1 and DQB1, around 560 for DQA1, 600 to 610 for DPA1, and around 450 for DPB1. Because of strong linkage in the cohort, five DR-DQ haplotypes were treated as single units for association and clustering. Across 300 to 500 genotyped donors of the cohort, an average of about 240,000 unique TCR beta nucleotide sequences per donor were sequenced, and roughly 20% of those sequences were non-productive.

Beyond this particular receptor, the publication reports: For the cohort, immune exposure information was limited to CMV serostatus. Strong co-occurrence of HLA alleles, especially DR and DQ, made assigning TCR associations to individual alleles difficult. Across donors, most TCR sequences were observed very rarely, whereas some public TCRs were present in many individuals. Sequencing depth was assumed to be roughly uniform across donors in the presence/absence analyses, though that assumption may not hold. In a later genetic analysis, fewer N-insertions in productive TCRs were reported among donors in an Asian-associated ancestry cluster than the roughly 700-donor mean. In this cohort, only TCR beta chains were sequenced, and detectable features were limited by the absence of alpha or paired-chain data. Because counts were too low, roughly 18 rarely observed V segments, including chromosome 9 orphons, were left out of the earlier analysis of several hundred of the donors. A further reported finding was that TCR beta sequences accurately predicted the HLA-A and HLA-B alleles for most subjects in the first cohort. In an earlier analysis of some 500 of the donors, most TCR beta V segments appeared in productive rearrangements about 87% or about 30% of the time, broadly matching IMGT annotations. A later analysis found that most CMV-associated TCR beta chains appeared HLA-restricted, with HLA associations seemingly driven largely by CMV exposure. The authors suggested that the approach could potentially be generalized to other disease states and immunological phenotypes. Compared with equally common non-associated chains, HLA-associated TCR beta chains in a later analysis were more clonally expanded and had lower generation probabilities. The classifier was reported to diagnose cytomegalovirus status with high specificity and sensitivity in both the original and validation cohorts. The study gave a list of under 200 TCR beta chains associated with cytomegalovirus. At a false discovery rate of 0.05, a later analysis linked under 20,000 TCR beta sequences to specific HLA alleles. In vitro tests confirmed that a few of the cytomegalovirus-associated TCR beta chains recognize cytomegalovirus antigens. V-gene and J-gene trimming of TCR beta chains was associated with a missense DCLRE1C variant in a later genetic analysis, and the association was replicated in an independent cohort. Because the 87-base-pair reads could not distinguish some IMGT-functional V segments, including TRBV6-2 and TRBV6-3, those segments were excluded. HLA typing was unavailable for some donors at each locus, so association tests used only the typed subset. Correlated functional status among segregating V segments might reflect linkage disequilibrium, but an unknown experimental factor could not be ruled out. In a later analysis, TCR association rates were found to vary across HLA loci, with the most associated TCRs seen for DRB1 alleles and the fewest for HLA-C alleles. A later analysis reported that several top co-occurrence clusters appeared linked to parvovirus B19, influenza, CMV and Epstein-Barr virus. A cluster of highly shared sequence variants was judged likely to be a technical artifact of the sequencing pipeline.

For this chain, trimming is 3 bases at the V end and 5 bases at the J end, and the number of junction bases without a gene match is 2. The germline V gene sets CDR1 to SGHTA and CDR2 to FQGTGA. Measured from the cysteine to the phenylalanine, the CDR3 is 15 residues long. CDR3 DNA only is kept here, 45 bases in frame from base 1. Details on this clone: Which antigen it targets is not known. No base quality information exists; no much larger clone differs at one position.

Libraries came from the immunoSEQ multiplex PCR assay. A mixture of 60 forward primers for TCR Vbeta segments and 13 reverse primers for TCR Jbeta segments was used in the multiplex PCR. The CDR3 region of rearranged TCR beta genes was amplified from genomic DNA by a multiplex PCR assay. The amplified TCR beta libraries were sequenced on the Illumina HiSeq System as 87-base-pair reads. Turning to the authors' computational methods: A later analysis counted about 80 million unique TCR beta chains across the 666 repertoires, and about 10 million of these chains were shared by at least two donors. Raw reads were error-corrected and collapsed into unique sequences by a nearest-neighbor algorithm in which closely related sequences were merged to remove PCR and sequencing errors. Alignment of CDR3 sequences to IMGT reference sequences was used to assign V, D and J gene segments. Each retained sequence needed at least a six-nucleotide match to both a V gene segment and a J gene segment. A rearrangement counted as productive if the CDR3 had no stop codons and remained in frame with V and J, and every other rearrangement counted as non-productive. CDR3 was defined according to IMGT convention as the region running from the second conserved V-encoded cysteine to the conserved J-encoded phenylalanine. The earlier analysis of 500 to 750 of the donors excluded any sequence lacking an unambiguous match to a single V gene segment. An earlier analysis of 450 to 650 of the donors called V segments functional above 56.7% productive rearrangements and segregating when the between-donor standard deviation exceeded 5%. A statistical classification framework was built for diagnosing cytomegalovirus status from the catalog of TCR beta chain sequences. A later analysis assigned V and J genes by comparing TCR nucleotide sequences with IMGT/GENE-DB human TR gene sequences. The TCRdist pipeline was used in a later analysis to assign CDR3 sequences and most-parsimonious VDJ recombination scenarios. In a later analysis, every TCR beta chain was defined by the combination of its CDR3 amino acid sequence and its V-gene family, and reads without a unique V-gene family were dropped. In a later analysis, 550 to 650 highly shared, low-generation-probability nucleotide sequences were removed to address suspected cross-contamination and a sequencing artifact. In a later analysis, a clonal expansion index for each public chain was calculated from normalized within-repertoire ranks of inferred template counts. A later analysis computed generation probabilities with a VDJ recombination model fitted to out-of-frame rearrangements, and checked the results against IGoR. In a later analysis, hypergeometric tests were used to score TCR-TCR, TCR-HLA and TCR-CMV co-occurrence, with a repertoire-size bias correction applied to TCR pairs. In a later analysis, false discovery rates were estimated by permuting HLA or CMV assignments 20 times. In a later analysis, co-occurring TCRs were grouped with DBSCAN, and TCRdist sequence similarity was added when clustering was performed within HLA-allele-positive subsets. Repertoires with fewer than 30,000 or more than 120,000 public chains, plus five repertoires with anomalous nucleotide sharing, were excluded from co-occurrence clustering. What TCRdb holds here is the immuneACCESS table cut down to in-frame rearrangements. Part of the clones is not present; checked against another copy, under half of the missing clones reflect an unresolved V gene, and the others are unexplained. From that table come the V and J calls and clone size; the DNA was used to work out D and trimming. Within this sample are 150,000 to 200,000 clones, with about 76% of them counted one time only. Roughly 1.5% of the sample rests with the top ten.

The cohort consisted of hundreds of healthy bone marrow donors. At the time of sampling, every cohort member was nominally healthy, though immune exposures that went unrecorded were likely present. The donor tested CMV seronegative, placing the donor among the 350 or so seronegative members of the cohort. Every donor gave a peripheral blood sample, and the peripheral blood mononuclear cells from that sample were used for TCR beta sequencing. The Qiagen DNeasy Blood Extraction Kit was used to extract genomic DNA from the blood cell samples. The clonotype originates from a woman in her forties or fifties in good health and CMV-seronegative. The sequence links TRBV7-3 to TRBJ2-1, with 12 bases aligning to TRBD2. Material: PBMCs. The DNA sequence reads TGTGCCAGCAGCTTTCTAGCGGGAGGGGACAATGAGCAGTTCTTC. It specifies CASSFLAGGDNEQFF.